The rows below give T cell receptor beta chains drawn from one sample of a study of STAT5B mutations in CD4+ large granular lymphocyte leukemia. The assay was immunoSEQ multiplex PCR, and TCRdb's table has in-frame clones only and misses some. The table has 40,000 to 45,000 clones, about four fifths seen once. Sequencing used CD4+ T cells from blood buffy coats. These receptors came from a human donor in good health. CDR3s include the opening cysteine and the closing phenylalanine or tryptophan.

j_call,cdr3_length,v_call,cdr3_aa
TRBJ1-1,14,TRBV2,CAAAPGMLNTEAFF
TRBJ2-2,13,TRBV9,CASSVGSPGELFF
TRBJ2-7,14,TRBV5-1,CASSLTTYSHEQYF
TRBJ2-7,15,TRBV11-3,CASSSGTVSSYEQYF
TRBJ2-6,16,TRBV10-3,CAISGLEVSGANVLTF
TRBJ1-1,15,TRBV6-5,CASSYGGHENTEAFF
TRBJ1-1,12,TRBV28,CASSPSGTEAFF
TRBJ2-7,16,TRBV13,CASSLGRGFSSYEQYF
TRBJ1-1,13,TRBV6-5,CASSKTENTEAFF
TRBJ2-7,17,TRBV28,CASRSTATSGLSYEQYF
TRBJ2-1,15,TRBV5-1,CASSLLAGGINEQFF